This entry lists 10 T cell receptor beta chains sequenced from one sample in a study of T-cell reconstitution after alpha-beta-depleted transplantation in children. As it was prepared, the TCRbeta library received unique molecular identifiers. TCRdb reprocessed the PCR reads via MiXCR and lists one record per CDR3 protein. The sample yields fewer than 200,000 distinct CDR3 sequences, approximately 6.6% seen once. The sequencing used PBMCs from the stem cell graft donor, collected from the stem cell graft. The receptors shown here come from a human donor who donated a stem cell graft to a child with Wiskott-Aldrich syndrome.

The gene calls are TRBV5-1 and TRBJ2-2, with D tentatively TRBD1 (6 bases). The CDR3 runs to 15 residues. Germline assignment: CDR1 SGHRS and CDR2 YFSETQ. Deletions cut 1 base from V and 4 bases from J, with 11 bases between. CDR3 amino acids: CASSLTGSPTGELFF. The DNA of the CDR3 is TGCGCCAGCAGCTTGACAGGGAGTCCCACCGGGGAGCTGTTTTTT. Looking up the rest from reference TRBV5-1 and TRBJ2-2 gives the full variable domain: KAGVTQTPRYLIKTRGQQVTLSCSPISGHRSVSWYQQTPGQGLQFLFEYFSETQRNKGNFPGRFSGRQFSNSRSEMNVSTLELGDSALYLCASSLTGSPTGELFFGEGSRLTVL.

The rearrangement joins TRBV10-2 to TRBJ2-5; tentatively, D is TRBD1 or TRBD2 (5 bases each). V lost 6 bases and J lost 7, with 21 bases in between. The CDR3 sequence is 15 residues long. From germline, CDR1 is WSHSY and CDR2 SAAADI. CDR3 sequence: CASRSGIAGAGTQYF. CDR3 DNA sequence: TGCGCCAGCAGAAGCGGTATAGCTGGGGCGGGGACCCAGTACTTC.

This clonotype was observed a few times. The CDR3 here is CASSLGYWTGKNEAFF. The CDR3 DNA reads as TGCGCCAGCAGCTTGGGATATTGGACAGGGAAAAATGAAGCTTTCTTT. The chain has TRBV5-1 and TRBJ1-1; 8 bases align to TRBD1. This CDR3 spans 16 amino acids. V was pared by 0 bases and J by 7 bases, with 11 bases of the junction left unmatched. Germline-derived CDR1 and CDR2 are SGHRS and YFSETQ.

This sequence joins TRBV7-9 and TRBJ2-2; D remains unclear. CDR1 SEHNR and CDR2 FQNEAQ come from the germline V gene (reference sequence). Trimming stripped 2 bases from V and 0 bases from J, with 7 bases between. CDR3 length equals 15 residues. Here the CDR3 DNA reads TGTGCCAGCAGCTTACTCGCGTCGAACACCGGGGAGCTGTTTTTT. This sequence encodes CASSLLASNTGELFF. Supplemented by reference TRBV7-9 and TRBJ2-2, the full variable domain reads DTGVSQNPRHKITKRGQNVTFRCDPISEHNRLYWYRQTLGQGPEFLTYFQNEAQLEKSRLLSDRFSAERPKGSFSTLEIQRTEQGDSAMYLCASSLLASNTGELFFGEGSRLTVL.

This clonotype was seen ten or more times. The CDR3 spells CSVMDRGTGELFF. In DNA, the CDR3 is TGCAGCGTTATGGACAGGGGAACCGGGGAGCTGTTTTTT. V gene TRBV29-1 combines with J gene TRBJ2-2; TRBD1 matches at 9 bases. CDR1 and CDR2 from the germline V gene are SQVTM and ANQGSEA. The CDR3 consists of 13 residues. V lost 5 bases to trimming and J lost 5 bases; unmatched junction nucleotides: 3.

This clonotype showed up many times. V usage is TRBV20-1 and J usage is TRBJ2-7; D may be TRBD2 (6 bases). Per the germline V gene, CDR1 is DFQATT and CDR2 is SNEGSKA (reference sequence). The CDR3 sequence is 12 residues long. Trimming cost V 2 bases and J 6 bases, with 11 bases left between them. The CDR3 bases are TGCAGTGCTAGAAAGGAGGGCGGCGAGCAGTACTTC. Its protein is CSARKEGGEQYF.

This chain joins TRBV4-2 and TRBJ2-3, with D tentatively TRBD1 (6 bases). Germline V lookup: CDR1 LGHNA, CDR2 YNFKEQ. V was clipped by 4 bases and J by 4 bases, with 15 bases between them. The CDR3 contains 15 residues. This CDR3 reads CASSPSPGAADTQYF. CDR3 nucleotides: TGTGCCAGCAGCCCCTCCCCAGGGGCGGCAGATACGCAGTATTTT.

This clonotype was recorded at least ten times. The gene calls are TRBV5-1 and TRBJ2-2, with TRBD1 identical over 7 bases. The CDR3 totals 15 residues. V gave up 4 bases and J gave up 6 bases; unmatched junction bases: 9. Germline CDR1 is SGHRS and CDR2 is YFSETQ. The CDR3 here is CASSQRQGGAGELFF. The CDR3 DNA reads as TGCGCCAGCAGCCAAAGACAGGGTGGGGCCGGGGAGCTGTTTTTT.

This clonotype was seen many times. The rearrangement uses TRBV12-3 or TRBV12-4 and TRBJ2-1; D is ambiguous. The V end lost 8 bases, the J end lost 9 bases, and 20 bases lay between the germline ends. This CDR3 is 14 amino acids long. The CDR3 region has the DNA TGTGCCAGCGTGACTTATGCCCAGACTGGTGAGCAGTTCTTC. Its translation: CASVTYAQTGEQFF.

In its sample, this clonotype was seen many times. This chain joins TRBV27 and TRBJ2-1; a possible D gene is TRBD1 (6 bases). CDR3 length: 13 amino acids. The germline V gene has CDR1 MNHEY and CDR2 SMNVEV (reference sequence). V gave up 5 bases and J gave up 9 bases, with 14 bases separating them. CDR3 residues: CASSKQGKSEQFF. CDR3 sequence (DNA): TGTGCCAGCAGTAAACAGGGTAAAAGTGAGCAGTTCTTC.